These 8 T cell receptor beta chains share one sample of origin, sequenced in a study of blood T cell repertoires in COVID-19 (dated by TCRdb to 2020 to 2022). The library was made by the immunoSEQ multiplex PCR assay. TCRdb provides this immuneACCESS table in a form limited to in-frame rearrangements. Some clones are lacking; in checked studies, under half of them reflect an unresolved V gene, and why the rest are absent is not known. Counted in this sample were some 140,000 clones; roughly 83% of them appeared once. Roughly 29% of the sample lies in the top ten. Material: peripheral blood. The receptors here all came from a woman aged 60-75 years with acute or convalescent COVID-19.

This chain uses TRBV7-9 with TRBJ1-6; no reliable D call. CDR1 and CDR2 (germline): SEHNR, FQNEAQ (reference sequence). The CDR3 has 14 residues. V gave up 5 bases and J gave up 8 bases, with 13 bases separating them. Written as DNA, the CDR3 is TGTGCCAGCAGCCCCGGGAACCACGATTCACCCCTCCACTTT. Translating it yields CASSPGNHDSPLHF.

J is TRBJ1-4 and V is TRBV7-9; 8 nucleotides line up with TRBD1. The germline V gene encodes CDR1 SEHNR and CDR2 FQNEAQ (reference sequence). The V gene end was trimmed by 7 bases and the J gene end by 7 bases; junction bases not matched to a gene: 8. There are 14 residues in the CDR3. The CDR3 protein is CASTWTGRSEKLFF. DNA for the CDR3: TGTGCCAGCACCTGGACAGGGCGGAGTGAAAAACTGTTTTTT. Full variable domain (missing parts from reference TRBV7-9 and TRBJ1-4): DTGVSQNPRHKITKRGQNVTFRCDPISEHNRLYWYRQTLGQGPEFLTYFQNEAQLEKSRLLSDRFSAERPKGSFSTLEIQRTEQGDSAMYLCASTWTGRSEKLFFGSGTQLSVL.

The CDR3, as DNA: TGTGCCAGCAGCCCCGCGGGGGTTGGTGTATCTGGGGCCAACGTCCTGACTTTC. It translates to CASSPAGVGVSGANVLTF. The chain couples TRBV7-9 to TRBJ2-6, with TRBD2 matching over 7 bases. This CDR3 is 18 amino acids long. J was trimmed by 1 base and V by 5 bases; bases with no gene match: 11. From germline, CDR1 is SEHNR and CDR2 FQNEAQ (reference sequence).

The V gene is TRBV6-6, the J gene TRBJ1-2; D is perhaps TRBD1 (5 bases). Germline assignment: CDR1 MNHNY and CDR2 SVGAGI (reference sequence). The CDR3 spans 14 residues. Trimming left V 1 base short and J 6 bases short, with 12 bases between. CDR3 sequence (DNA): TGTGCCAGCAGTTACTACCGGGGGATGGATGGCTACACCTTC. Protein sequence: CASSYYRGMDGYTF.

The chain links TRBV9 to TRBJ2-3; D is possibly TRBD2 (6 bases). Germline CDR1 SGDLS, CDR2 YYNGEE. Trimming pared 2 bases from V and 0 bases from J, leaving 16 bases between. The CDR3 is 17 residues long. The CDR3 DNA follows: TGTGCCAGCAGCGTTGGACCGGGGGTACTTAGCACAGATACGCAGTATTTT. Amino acid sequence: CASSVGPGVLSTDTQYF.

V is TRBV7-3 and J is TRBJ1-1, with D perhaps matching TRBD1 (5 bases). V was clipped by 6 bases and J by 3 bases, with 11 bases between them. The CDR3 sequence is 13 residues long. Germline V gene data show CDR1 as SGHTA and CDR2 as FQGTGA. DNA of the CDR3: TGTGCCAGCAGTTGGGGGGAGCACACTGAAGCTTTCTTT. It encodes CASSWGEHTEAFF. The full variable domain, its missing parts supplied by reference TRBV7-3 and TRBJ1-1, is GAGVSQTPSNKVTEKGKYVELRCDPISGHTALYWYRQSLGQGPEFLIYFQGTGAADDSGLPNDRFFAVRPEGSVSTLKIQRTERGDSAVYLCASSWGEHTEAFFGQGTRLTVV.

The genes are TRBV28 and TRBJ2-1, with D unclear. The ends were cut back, 3 bases at V and 7 bases at J, with 7 bases in the middle. This CDR3 spans 12 amino acids. Germline loops: CDR1 MDHEN, CDR2 SYDVKM. This CDR3 is CASSFQWNEQFF. CDR3 nucleotide sequence: TGTGCCAGCAGTTTTCAGTGGAATGAGCAGTTCTTC. Complete variable domain (other parts from reference TRBV28 and TRBJ2-1): DVKVTQSSRYLVKRTGEKVFLECVQDMDHENMFWYRQDPGLGLRLIYFSYDVKMKEKGDIPEGYSVSREKKERFSLILESASTNQTSMYLCASSFQWNEQFFGPGTRLTVL.

V usage is TRBV2 and J usage is TRBJ2-2, with 7 bases lining up with TRBD1. The CDR3 extends over 17 amino acids. Germline CDR1 reads SNHLY; CDR2 reads FYNNEI. The V gene end was trimmed by 2 bases and the J gene end by 4 bases; junction bases not matched to a gene: 10. CDR3 sequence (DNA): TGTGCCAGCAGTGAAAATGGGGGACAGTGGGGCACCGGGGAGCTGTTTTTT. As protein: CASSENGGQWGTGELFF.